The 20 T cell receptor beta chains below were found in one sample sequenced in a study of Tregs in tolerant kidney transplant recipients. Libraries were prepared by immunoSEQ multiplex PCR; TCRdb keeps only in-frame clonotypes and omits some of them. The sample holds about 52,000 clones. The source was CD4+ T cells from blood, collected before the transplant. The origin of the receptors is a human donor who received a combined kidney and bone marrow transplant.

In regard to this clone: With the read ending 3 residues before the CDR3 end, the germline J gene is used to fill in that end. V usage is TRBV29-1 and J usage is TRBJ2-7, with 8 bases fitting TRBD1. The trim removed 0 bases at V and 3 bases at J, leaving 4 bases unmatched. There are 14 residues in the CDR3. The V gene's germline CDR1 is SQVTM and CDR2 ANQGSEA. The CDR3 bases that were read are TGCAGCGTTGAAGAGGGACAGGTGGGCTACGAG. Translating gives CSVEEGQVGYE. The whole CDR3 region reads CSVEEGQVGYEQYF.

CDR3 protein: CASSSGGGNEQYF. Incomplete CDR3 DNA: TGTGCCAGCAGCTCGGGGGGGGGTAACGAG. This chain joins TRBV7-8 and TRBJ2-7; the match to TRBD2 covers 8 bases. The read falls 3 residues short of the CDR3 end, and the missing part is taken from the germline J gene. Germline-derived CDR1 and CDR2 are SGHVS and FQNEAQ. This CDR3 spans 13 amino acids. With V trimmed by 4 bases and J by 5 bases, 4 bases remained unmatched.

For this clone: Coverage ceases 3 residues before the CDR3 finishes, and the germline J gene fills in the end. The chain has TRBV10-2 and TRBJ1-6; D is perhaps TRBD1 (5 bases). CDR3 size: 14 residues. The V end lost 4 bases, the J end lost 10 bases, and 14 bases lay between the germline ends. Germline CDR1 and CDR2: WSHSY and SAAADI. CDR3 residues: CASSADILRSPLHF. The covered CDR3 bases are TGCGCCAGCAGTGCGGACATTTTGAGGTCACCC.

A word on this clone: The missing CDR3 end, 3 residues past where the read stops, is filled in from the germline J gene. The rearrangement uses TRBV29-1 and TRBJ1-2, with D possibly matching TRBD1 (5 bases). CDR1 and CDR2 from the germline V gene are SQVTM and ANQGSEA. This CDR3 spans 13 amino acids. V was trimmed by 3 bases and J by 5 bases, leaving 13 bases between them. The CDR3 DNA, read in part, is TGCAGCGTTGACGACGAAAGGGGTTATGGC. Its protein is CSVDDERGYG. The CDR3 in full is CSVDDERGYGYTF.

CDR3 in amino acids: CASSPGNQETQYF. CDR3 DNA (partial): TGTGCCAGTAGTCCAGGGAACCAAGAGACC. This rearrangement joins TRBV19 to TRBJ2-5, with D perhaps TRBD1 (5 bases). The CDR3 goes on 3 residues after the read ends, and that part is filled in from the germline J gene. Germline-derived CDR1 and CDR2 are LNHDA and SQIVND (reference sequence). The V end was cut by 5 bases, the J end by 0 bases, with 7 bases between. CDR3 length equals 13 residues.

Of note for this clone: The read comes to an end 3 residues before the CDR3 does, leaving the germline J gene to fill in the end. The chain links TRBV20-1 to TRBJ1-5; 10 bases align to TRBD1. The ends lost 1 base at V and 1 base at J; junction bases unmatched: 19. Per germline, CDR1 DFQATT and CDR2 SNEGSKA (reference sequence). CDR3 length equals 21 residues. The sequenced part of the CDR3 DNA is TGCAGTGCTAGAGCGCCGACAGGGGGCGCATGGAGAGGGCACAGCAATCAGCCC. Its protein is CSARAPTGGAWRGHSNQP. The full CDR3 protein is CSARAPTGGAWRGHSNQPQHF.

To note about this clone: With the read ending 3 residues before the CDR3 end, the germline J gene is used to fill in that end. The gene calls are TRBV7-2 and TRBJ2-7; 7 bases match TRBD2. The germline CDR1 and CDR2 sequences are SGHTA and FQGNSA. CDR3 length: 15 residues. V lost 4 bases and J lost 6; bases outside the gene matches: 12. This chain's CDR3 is CASSYSGTMWGEQYF. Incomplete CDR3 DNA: TGTGCCAGCAGCTATTCCGGGACTATGTGGGGCGAG.

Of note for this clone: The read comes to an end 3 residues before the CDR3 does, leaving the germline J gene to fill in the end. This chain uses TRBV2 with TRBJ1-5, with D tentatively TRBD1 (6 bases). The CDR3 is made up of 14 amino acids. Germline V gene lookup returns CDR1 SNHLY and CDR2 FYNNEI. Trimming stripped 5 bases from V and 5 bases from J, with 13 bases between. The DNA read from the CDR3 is TGTGCCAGCAGTAGAACGAACAGGGATCAGCCC. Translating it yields CASSRTNRDQP. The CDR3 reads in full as CASSRTNRDQPQHF.

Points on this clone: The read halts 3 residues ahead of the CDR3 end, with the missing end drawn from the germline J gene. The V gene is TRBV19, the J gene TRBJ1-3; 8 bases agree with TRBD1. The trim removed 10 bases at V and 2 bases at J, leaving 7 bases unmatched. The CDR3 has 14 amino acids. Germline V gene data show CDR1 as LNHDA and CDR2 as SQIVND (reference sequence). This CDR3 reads CATHRGETGNTIYF. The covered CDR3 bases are TGTGCCACGCACAGGGGGGAGACTGGAAACACC.

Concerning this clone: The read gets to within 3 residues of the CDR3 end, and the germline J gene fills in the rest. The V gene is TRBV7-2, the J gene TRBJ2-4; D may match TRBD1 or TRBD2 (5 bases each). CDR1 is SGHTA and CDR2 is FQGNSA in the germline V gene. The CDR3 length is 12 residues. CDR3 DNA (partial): TGTGCCAGCAGTTACCATGAGGGGATT. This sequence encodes CASSYHEGI. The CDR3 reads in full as CASSYHEGIQYF.

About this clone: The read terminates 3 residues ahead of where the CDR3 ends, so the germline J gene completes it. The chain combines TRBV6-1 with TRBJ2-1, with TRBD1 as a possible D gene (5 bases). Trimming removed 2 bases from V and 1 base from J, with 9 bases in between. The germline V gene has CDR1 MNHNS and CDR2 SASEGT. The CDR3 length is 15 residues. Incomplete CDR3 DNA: TGTGCCAGCAGTGAACAGGGAAGATCCTACAATGAG. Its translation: CASSEQGRSYNE. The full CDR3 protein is CASSEQGRSYNEQFF.

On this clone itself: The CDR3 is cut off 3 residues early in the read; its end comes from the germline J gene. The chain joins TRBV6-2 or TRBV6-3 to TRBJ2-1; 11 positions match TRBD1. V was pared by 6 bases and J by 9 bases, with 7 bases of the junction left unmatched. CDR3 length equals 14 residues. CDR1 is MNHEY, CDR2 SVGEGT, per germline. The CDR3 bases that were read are TGTGCCAGCAGCCTATGGACAGGGGGCGGTGAG. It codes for CASSLWTGGGE. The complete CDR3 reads CASSLWTGGGEQFF.

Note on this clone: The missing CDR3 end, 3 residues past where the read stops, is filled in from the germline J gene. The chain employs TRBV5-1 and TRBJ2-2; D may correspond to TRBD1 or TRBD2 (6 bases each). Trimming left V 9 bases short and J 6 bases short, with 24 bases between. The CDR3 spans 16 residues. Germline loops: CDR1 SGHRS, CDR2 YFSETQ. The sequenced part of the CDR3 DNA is TGCGCCACACGGAGGGAACAGGGACGAATAGCCGGGGAG. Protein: CATRREQGRIAGE. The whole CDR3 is CATRREQGRIAGELFF.

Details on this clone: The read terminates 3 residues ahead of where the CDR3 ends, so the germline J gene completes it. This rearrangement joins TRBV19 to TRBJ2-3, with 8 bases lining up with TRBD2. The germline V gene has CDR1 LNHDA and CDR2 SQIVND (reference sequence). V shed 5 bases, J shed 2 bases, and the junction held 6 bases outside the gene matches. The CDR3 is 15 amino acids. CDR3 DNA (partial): TGTGCCAGTAGTTCGCGGGGGGACCCCACAGATACG. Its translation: CASSSRGDPTDT. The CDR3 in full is CASSSRGDPTDTQYF.

The CDR3 bases that were read are TGTGCCAGTAGTTCAAGACTAGTCGGCGTCGGCGAGACC. Protein sequence: CASSSRLVGVGET. In full, the CDR3 reads CASSSRLVGVGETQYF. This chain uses TRBV19 with TRBJ2-5; D is perhaps TRBD2 (6 bases). The DNA ends 3 residues before the CDR3 does, and the rest of the CDR3 is filled in from the germline J gene. The length of the CDR3 is 16 residues. CDR1 and CDR2 (germline): LNHDA, SQIVND (reference sequence). V shed 5 bases and J shed 5 bases, with 21 bases lying between them.

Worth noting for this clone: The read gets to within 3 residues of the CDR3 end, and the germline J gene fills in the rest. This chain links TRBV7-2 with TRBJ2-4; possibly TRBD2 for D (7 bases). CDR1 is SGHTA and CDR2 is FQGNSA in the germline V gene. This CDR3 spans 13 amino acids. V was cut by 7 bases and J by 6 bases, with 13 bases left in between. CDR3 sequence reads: CASKEGGGNIQYF. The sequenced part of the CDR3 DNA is TGTGCCAGCAAAGAGGGGGGGGGAAACATT.

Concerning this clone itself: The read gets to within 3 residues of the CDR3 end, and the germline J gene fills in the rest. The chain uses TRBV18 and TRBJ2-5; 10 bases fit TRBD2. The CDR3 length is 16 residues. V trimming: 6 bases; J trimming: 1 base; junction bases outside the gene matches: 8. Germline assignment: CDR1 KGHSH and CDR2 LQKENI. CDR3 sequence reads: CASSPLAGVLQETQYF. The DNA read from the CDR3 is TGTGCCAGCTCCCCCCTAGCGGGAGTTCTCCAAGAGACC.

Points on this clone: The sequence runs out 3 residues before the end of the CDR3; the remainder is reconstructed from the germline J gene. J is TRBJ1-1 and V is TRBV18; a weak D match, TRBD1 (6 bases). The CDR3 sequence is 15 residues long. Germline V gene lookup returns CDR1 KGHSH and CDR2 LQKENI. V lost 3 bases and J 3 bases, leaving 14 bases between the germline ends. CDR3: CASSPRTAIDTEAFF. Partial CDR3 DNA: TGTGCCAGCTCACCGCGGACAGCAATAGACACTGAA.

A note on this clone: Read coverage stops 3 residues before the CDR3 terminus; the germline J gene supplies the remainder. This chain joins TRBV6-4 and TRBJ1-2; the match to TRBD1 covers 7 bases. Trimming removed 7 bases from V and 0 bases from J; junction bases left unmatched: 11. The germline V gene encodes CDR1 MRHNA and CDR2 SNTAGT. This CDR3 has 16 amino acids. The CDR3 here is CASTYLRQGANYGYTF. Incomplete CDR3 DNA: TGTGCCAGCACCTACCTCAGACAGGGTGCTAACTATGGC.

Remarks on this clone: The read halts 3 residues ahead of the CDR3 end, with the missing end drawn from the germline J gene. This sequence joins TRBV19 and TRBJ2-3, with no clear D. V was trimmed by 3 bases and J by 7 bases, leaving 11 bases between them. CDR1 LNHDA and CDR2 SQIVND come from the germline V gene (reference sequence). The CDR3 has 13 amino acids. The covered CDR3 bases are TGTGCCAGTAGTATGCAGGCGTCGAATACG. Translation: CASSMQASNT. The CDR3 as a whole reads CASSMQASNTQYF.